One and the same sample provided the 21 T cell receptor beta chains below, sequenced in a study of response to subunit inactivated influenza vaccine. TCRdb reprocessed the RT-PCR reads with MiXCR, giving one entry per CDR3 protein. In the table there are more than 450,000 distinct CDR3 sequences, roughly 10% of which are singletons. Sequencing was performed on PBMCs from blood, taken on the day of vaccination. These receptor sequences come from a man aged 50-59 years who received an inactivated influenza vaccine.

This clonotype came up a few times. The chain joins TRBV6-1 to TRBJ1-2; no firm D call. Germline V gene data show CDR1 as MNHNS and CDR2 as SASEGT. The CDR3 has 13 amino acids. V lost 0 bases to trimming and J lost 4 bases, with 6 bases between them. CDR3 in DNA: TGTGCCAGCAGTGAAGCGCAGCGCTATGGCTACACCTTC. Residues: CASSEAQRYGYTF.

This clonotype showed up just a few times. The chain links TRBV28 to TRBJ2-3, with 10 nucleotides matching TRBD2. The CDR3 extends over 17 amino acids. The V gene's germline CDR1 is MDHEN and CDR2 SYDVKM. With 5 bases clipped from V and 6 bases from J, the junction kept 14 bases outside the gene matches. The CDR3 region has the DNA TGTGCCAGCAGTCGACCGGGACTAGCGTCACCGGGGGATACGCAGTATTTT. Residues: CASSRPGLASPGDTQYF.

At least ten counts were recorded for this clonotype. The rearrangement joins TRBV29-1 to TRBJ2-2; 7 bases agree with TRBD1. CDR1 and CDR2 from the germline V gene are SQVTM and ANQGSEA. Trimming removed 7 bases from V and 4 bases from J; junction bases left unmatched: 9. This CDR3 has 14 amino acids. CDR3 loop: CSAQGVVSTGELFF. The CDR3 coding sequence is TGCAGCGCCCAGGGGGTCGTGAGCACCGGGGAGCTGTTTTTT.

The chain combines TRBV20-1 with TRBJ2-7; 16 bases agree with TRBD2. CDR1 and CDR2 from the germline V gene are DFQATT and SNEGSKA (reference sequence). This CDR3 spans 16 amino acids. V lost 4 bases to trimming and J lost 4 bases; unmatched junction nucleotides: 7. The CDR3 loop reads CSAIPGLAGGRYEQYF. In DNA, the CDR3 is TGCAGTGCTATTCCGGGACTAGCGGGGGGGCGGTACGAGCAGTACTTC.

This sequence joins TRBV7-9 and TRBJ2-3; D might be TRBD2 (5 bases). This CDR3 contains 17 residues. The germline CDR1 and CDR2 sequences are SEHNR and FQNEAQ (reference sequence). With 4 bases removed from V and 0 bases from J, the gap between germline ends came to 17 bases. In DNA, the CDR3 is TGTGCCAGCAGCTGGAGGTCCTTTCGCCCTAGCACAGATACGCAGTATTTT. It encodes CASSWRSFRPSTDTQYF.

The table lists this clonotype with many counts. The chain recombines TRBV10-3 with TRBJ2-2; 7 nucleotides line up with TRBD1. Trimming cost V 8 bases and J 3 bases; bases outside gene matches: 9. The length of the CDR3 is 15 residues. Germline lookup yields CDR1 ENHRY and CDR2 SYGVKD. The CDR3 nucleotides are TGTGCCATCCCCTTGACAGGGTCGGACACCGGGGAGCTGTTTTTT. Translated: CAIPLTGSDTGELFF.

The chain employs TRBV4-3 and TRBJ2-4; TRBD2 aligns across 7 bases. The germline gives CDR1 LGHNA, CDR2 YSLEER. The CDR3 totals 14 residues. Unmatched junction bases numbered 5, after V lost 1 base and J lost 8 bases. The CDR3 here is CASSQGAGRDIQYF. CDR3 DNA: TGCGCCAGCAGCCAAGGGGCAGGGAGGGACATTCAGTACTTC.

The chain uses TRBV4-3 and TRBJ1-4; D might be TRBD1 (5 bases). From germline, CDR1 is LGHNA and CDR2 YSLEER. Trimming pared 1 base from V and 4 bases from J, leaving 19 bases between. This CDR3 is 18 amino acids long. Here the CDR3 DNA reads TGCGCCAGCAGCCAAGTATTACGCCCGAGGGGCGGTAATGAAAAACTGTTTTTT. It yields the protein CASSQVLRPRGGNEKLFF.

The chain carries TRBV29-1 and TRBJ2-5; possibly TRBD2 for D (5 bases). The V gene lost 6 bases and the J gene lost 3 bases, with 14 bases spanning the gap. CDR1 and CDR2 (germline): SQVTM, ANQGSEA. The CDR3 spans 13 residues. CDR3 nucleotide sequence: TGCAGCGTAGGAACGAGGGCGAAAGAGACCCAGTACTTC. This translates into CSVGTRAKETQYF.

This clonotype was seen many times. The chain employs TRBV12-3 or TRBV12-4 and TRBJ2-7; maybe TRBD2 (5 bases). This CDR3 comprises 15 residues. V lost 5 bases and J lost 0, with 14 bases in between. CDR3 residues: CASSPGGFPSYEQYF. CDR3 sequence (DNA): TGTGCCAGCAGTCCTGGCGGGTTCCCCTCCTACGAGCAGTACTTC.

The gene calls are TRBV6-1 and TRBJ2-5; unclear D gene. CDR3 length: 14 amino acids. Germline CDR1 reads MNHNS; CDR2 reads SASEGT. Trimming took 3 bases from V and 1 from J, leaving 9 bases between them. CDR3 DNA sequence: TGTGCCAGCAGTGATTTGGTGGGCCAAGAGACCCAGTACTTC. This sequence encodes CASSDLVGQETQYF.

The chain uses TRBV12-3 or TRBV12-4 and TRBJ2-3; 11 bases align to TRBD2. CDR3 length equals 18 residues. With V trimmed by 11 bases and J by 7 bases, 23 bases remained unmatched. DNA of the CDR3: TGTGCCTTCTCCACCCCTATAGCGGGGGGGCCGTTTTGGCATACGCAGTATTTT. It codes for CAFSTPIAGGPFWHTQYF.

The chain is built from TRBV4-3 and TRBJ2-3, with D possibly called TRBD1 or TRBD2 (5 bases each). CDR3 length: 17 residues. CDR1 LGHNA and CDR2 YSLEER come from the germline V gene. V was trimmed by 4 bases and J by 5 bases, leaving 22 bases between them. The CDR3 spells CASSRRDVWGPEDTQYF. In nucleotides, the CDR3 is TGCGCCAGCAGCCGCCGAGATGTGTGGGGACCAGAAGATACGCAGTATTTT.

The chain is built from TRBV10-3 and TRBJ2-7; TRBD2 matches at 9 bases. CDR1 is ENHRY, CDR2 SYGVKD, per germline. The J segment lost 6 bases and the V segment lost 2 bases, leaving 11 bases of the junction unmatched. This CDR3 spans 16 amino acids. This CDR3 reads CAISEAIAGALGEQYF. CDR3 nucleotide sequence: TGTGCCATCAGTGAGGCCATAGCGGGAGCCCTAGGCGAGCAGTACTTC.

This clonotype has only a few counts. The chain uses TRBV6-5 and TRBJ1-6; D not certain. Trimming left V 2 bases short and J 7 bases short, with 9 bases between. This CDR3 comprises 14 residues. Germline CDR1 reads MNHEY; CDR2 reads SVGAGI. CDR3 in amino acids: CASSYSEPNSPLHF. In DNA form, the CDR3 reads TGTGCCAGCAGTTACAGCGAACCCAATTCACCCCTCCACTTT.

This clonotype was seen only a few times. The chain joins TRBV20-1 to TRBJ2-3, with D unclear. V lost 3 bases, J lost 6 bases, and 10 bases lay in between. Germline CDR1 is DFQATT and CDR2 is SNEGSKA (reference sequence). The CDR3 is 12 amino acids. The CDR3 spells CSARPATDTQYF. In DNA, the CDR3 is TGCAGTGCTAGGCCCGCCACGGATACGCAGTATTTT.

At least ten counts were recorded for this clonotype. V is TRBV7-2 and J is TRBJ2-7; 7 nucleotides line up with TRBD1. The length of the CDR3 is 14 residues. The V segment lost 5 bases and the J segment 1 base; nucleotides outside the gene matches: 5. The germline V gene encodes CDR1 SGHTA and CDR2 FQGNSA. As DNA, the CDR3 is TGTGCCAGCAGCCAACGGGGACAGTCCTACGAGCAGTACTTC. Translated: CASSQRGQSYEQYF.

This clonotype was detected only a few times. The rearrangement joins TRBV29-1 to TRBJ2-7; 9 bases are a match to TRBD1. The CDR3 has 14 residues. V trimming: 6 bases; J trimming: 4 bases; junction bases outside the gene matches: 10. Germline assignment: CDR1 SQVTM and CDR2 ANQGSEA. CDR3: CSVTQGAGGYEQYF. CDR3 coding DNA: TGCAGCGTAACACAGGGGGCTGGGGGGTACGAGCAGTACTTC.

This clonotype was observed a handful of times. The chain carries TRBV20-1 and TRBJ2-1; 10 nucleotides align to TRBD2. J lost 2 bases, V lost 4 bases, and 5 bases had no gene match. The CDR3 loop spans 15 amino acids. Germline assignment: CDR1 DFQATT and CDR2 SNEGSKA (reference sequence). The CDR3: CSAKLAGGPYNEQFF. CDR3 in DNA: TGCAGTGCTAAGTTAGCGGGGGGCCCCTACAATGAGCAGTTCTTC.

The genes are TRBV7-2 and TRBJ2-3, with D hard to call. The CDR3 extends over 15 amino acids. Looked up from germline, CDR1 is SGHTA and CDR2 is FQGNSA. With 7 bases removed from V and 2 bases from J, the gap between germline ends came to 16 bases. CDR3 sequence (DNA): TGTGCCAGCACGCAACGTGGCGGTAACACAGATACGCAGTATTTT. Protein: CASTQRGGNTDTQYF.

V gene TRBV4-3 combines with J gene TRBJ1-1, with D possibly being TRBD1 (6 bases). Trimming left V 4 bases short and J 1 base short, with 13 bases between. This CDR3 comprises 15 residues. Germline CDR1 and CDR2: LGHNA and YSLEER. In DNA, the CDR3 is TGCGCCAGCAGCCCACAGGGAACGCAGAACACTGAAGCTTTCTTT. Its protein product is CASSPQGTQNTEAFF.